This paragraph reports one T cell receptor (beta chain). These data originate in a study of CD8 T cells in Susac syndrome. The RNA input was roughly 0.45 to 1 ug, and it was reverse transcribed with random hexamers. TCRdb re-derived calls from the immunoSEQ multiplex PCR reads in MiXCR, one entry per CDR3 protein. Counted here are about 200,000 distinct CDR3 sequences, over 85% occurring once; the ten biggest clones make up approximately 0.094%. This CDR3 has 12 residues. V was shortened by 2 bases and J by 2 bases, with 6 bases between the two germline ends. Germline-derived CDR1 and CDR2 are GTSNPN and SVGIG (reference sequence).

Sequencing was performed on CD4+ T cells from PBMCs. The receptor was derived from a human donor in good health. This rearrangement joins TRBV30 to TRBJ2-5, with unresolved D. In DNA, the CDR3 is TGTGCCTGGAGTCCGAATCAAGAGACCCAGTACTTC. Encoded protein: CAWSPNQETQYF.